These 28 T cell receptor beta chains came from one sample sequenced in a study of cytomegalovirus exposure and HLA in healthy donors. Researchers ran the PCR with 60 Vbeta and 13 Jbeta primers. The assay was immunoSEQ multiplex PCR, and TCRdb's table has in-frame clones only and misses some. Among some 130,000 clones listed, more than 60% were seen once. Source material: PBMCs. Receptor source: a woman aged 40 to 50 in good health and CMV-seronegative.

The gene calls are TRBV28 and TRBJ2-2; perhaps TRBD2 as D (6 bases). Germline lookup yields CDR1 MDHEN and CDR2 SYDVKM. The CDR3 extends over 15 amino acids. V was shortened by 4 bases and J by 8 bases, with 17 bases between the two germline ends. CDR3 sequence reads: CASSSPSGSSGELFF. The CDR3 DNA follows: TGTGCCAGCAGTTCCCCCTCCGGGAGTTCGGGGGAGCTGTTTTTT.

The J gene is TRBJ1-1, the V gene TRBV5-1; D possibly corresponds to TRBD1 (6 bases). Trimming removed 0 bases from V and 4 bases from J, with 13 bases in between. Germline V gene data show CDR1 as SGHRS and CDR2 as YFSETQ. The CDR3 contains 15 residues. The CDR3 region is CASSLGQQGSTEAFF. CDR3 coding DNA: TGCGCCAGCAGCTTGGGGCAGCAGGGGTCCACTGAAGCTTTCTTT.

This clone was observed a handful of times. The chain combines TRBV18 with TRBJ1-2; a possible D gene is TRBD1 (6 bases). Per the germline V gene, CDR1 is KGHSH and CDR2 is LQKENI. The CDR3 covers 14 residues. Trimming removed 4 bases from V and 2 bases from J, with 11 bases in between. The CDR3 protein is CASSQVQGNYGYTF. Here the CDR3 DNA reads TGTGCCAGCTCACAAGTACAGGGAAACTATGGCTACACCTTC.

This chain uses TRBV18 with TRBJ2-1; 11 bases are a match to TRBD2. V shed 4 bases and J 4 bases; nucleotides not matched to a gene: 6. Germline-derived CDR1 and CDR2 are KGHSH and LQKENI. The CDR3 loop spans 16 amino acids. CDR3 in amino acids: CASSRTTSGVYNEQFF. CDR3 DNA: TGTGCCAGCTCACGAACGACTAGCGGGGTGTACAATGAGCAGTTCTTC.

J is TRBJ2-7 and V is TRBV27; 12 bases are shared with TRBD2. Germline values: CDR1 MNHEY, CDR2 SMNVEV (reference sequence). J lost 3 bases, V lost 5 bases, and 20 bases had no gene match. CDR3 length: 20 amino acids. Here the CDR3 DNA reads TGTGCCAGCAGTCCTCACCCACTAGCGGGGGGCTCCGCGGGTGGCTACGAGCAGTACTTC. Protein product: CASSPHPLAGGSAGGYEQYF.

In this sample, this clone turned up once. The V and J genes are TRBV11-2 and TRBJ1-1, with TRBD1 matching over 7 bases. With V trimmed by 5 bases and J by 1 base, 4 bases remained unmatched. There are 14 residues in the CDR3. Per germline, CDR1 SGHAT and CDR2 FQNNGV. CDR3 sequence: CASSPRTGNTEAFF. As DNA, the CDR3 is TGTGCCAGCAGCCCCCGGACAGGGAACACTGAAGCTTTCTTT.

The chain employs TRBV11-2 and TRBJ1-4, with D hard to call. With 5 bases removed from V and 4 bases from J, the gap between germline ends came to 8 bases. Germline CDR1 and CDR2: SGHAT and FQNNGV. CDR3 length: 13 amino acids. CDR3 nucleotides: TGTGCCAGCAGCCCCCTGTTTAATGAAAAACTGTTTTTT. Translating gives CASSPLFNEKLFF.

J is TRBJ1-2 and V is TRBV29-1; 7 bases fit TRBD1. This CDR3 spans 13 amino acids. Losses at the gene ends were 4 bases for V and 6 bases for J; bases not matched to a gene: 8. The germline V gene has CDR1 SQVTM and CDR2 ANQGSEA. Here the CDR3 reads CSVVPGQADGYTF. As DNA, the CDR3 is TGCAGCGTTGTCCCAGGACAGGCGGATGGCTACACCTTC.

The V gene is TRBV10-2, the J gene TRBJ2-5; 8 bases are shared with TRBD2. Germline assignment: CDR1 WSHSY and CDR2 SAAADI. Unmatched junction bases numbered 9, after V lost 7 bases and J lost 5 bases. CDR3 length: 14 amino acids. CDR3 protein: CASKITSGSETQYF. In DNA, the CDR3 is TGCGCCAGCAAAATAACTAGCGGATCGGAGACCCAGTACTTC.

The V gene is TRBV9, the J gene TRBJ2-1, with 14 bases identical to TRBD2. The J segment lost 7 bases and the V segment lost 10 bases, leaving 13 bases of the junction unmatched. Germline CDR1 and CDR2: SGDLS and YYNGEE. This CDR3 contains 16 residues. The CDR3 reads CASTGGTSGSGNEQFF. CDR3 bases: TGTGCCTCCACTGGGGGGACTAGCGGGAGTGGGAATGAGCAGTTCTTC.

The chain uses TRBV12-5 and TRBJ1-1; TRBD1 might be the D (5 bases). The CDR3 extends over 13 amino acids. Looked up from germline, CDR1 is LGHNT and CDR2 is FRNRAP. V lost 7 bases and J 4 bases, leaving 13 bases between the germline ends. As DNA, the CDR3 is TGTGCTAGTGCCTGGGGGGAAATCACTGAAGCTTTCTTT. Translating it yields CASAWGEITEAFF.

The chain recombines TRBV7-3 with TRBJ1-1; 8 bases match TRBD1. The V and J ends lost 3 bases and 4 bases, in that order; junction bases with no gene match: 13. This CDR3 contains 17 residues. Germline CDR1 is SGHTA and CDR2 is FQGTGA. The CDR3 sequence is CASSFTPGTGRGTEAFF. The DNA for the CDR3 is TGTGCCAGCAGCTTTACCCCCGGGACAGGAAGGGGCACTGAAGCTTTCTTT.

This clone came up a few times. The chain employs TRBV19 and TRBJ2-7, with unresolved D. CDR1 and CDR2 (germline): LNHDA, SQIVND (reference sequence). CDR3 length equals 13 residues. V was clipped by 3 bases and J by 2 bases, with 8 bases between them. In DNA form, the CDR3 reads TGTGCCAGTAGTATTACAACTACCTACGAGCAGTACTTC. Encoded protein: CASSITTTYEQYF.

This sequence joins TRBV29-1 and TRBJ1-1; D not certain. Per germline, CDR1 SQVTM and CDR2 ANQGSEA. Between the trimmed V and J ends, which lost 7 bases and 1 base, there was a span of 7 bases. The CDR3 is made up of 11 amino acids. The DNA of the CDR3 is TGCAGCGCCGAAGCGAACACTGAAGCTTTCTTT. This codes for CSAEANTEAFF.

The chain links TRBV6-5 to TRBJ1-2; a weak D match, TRBD1 (6 bases). V lost 5 bases to trimming and J lost 3 bases, with 13 bases between them. The CDR3 extends over 14 amino acids. The germline V gene encodes CDR1 MNHEY and CDR2 SVGAGI. The CDR3 DNA reads as TGTGCCAGCAGTGGCCGGGACACAGACTATGGCTACACCTTC. It specifies CASSGRDTDYGYTF.

This clone has only a few counts. CDR3 DNA sequence: TGTGCCAGCAGCGTTTCGACAGGGCTTTGGGACACCATATATTTT. Translated: CASSVSTGLWDTIYF. The chain uses TRBV9 and TRBJ1-3; 7 bases line up with TRBD1. J was trimmed by 8 bases and V by 2 bases; bases with no gene match: 10. The CDR3 has 15 residues. Germline lookup yields CDR1 SGDLS and CDR2 YYNGEE.

The V and J genes are TRBV6-5 and TRBJ1-4; 9 nucleotides match TRBD1. CDR1 is MNHEY and CDR2 is SVGAGI in the germline V gene. The CDR3 is made up of 14 amino acids. Trimming took 6 bases from V and 6 from J; bases not matched to a gene: 5. For the CDR3, the DNA is TGTGCCAGCAGGTTGACAGGGGGAGATGAAAAACTGTTTTTT. Translating it yields CASRLTGGDEKLFF.

The sample holds one count of this clone. The V and J genes are TRBV18 and TRBJ2-2, with TRBD2 matching 8 bases. The CDR3 has 14 residues. In germline, CDR1 is KGHSH, CDR2 LQKENI. V lost 0 bases and J lost 6; bases outside the gene matches: 0. In DNA, the CDR3 is TGTGCCAGCTCACCACCAGCGGGGGCCGGGGAGCTGTTTTTT. This gives the protein CASSPPAGAGELFF.

The chain combines TRBV7-9 with TRBJ2-7; 9 positions agree with TRBD2. Germline CDR1 SEHNR, CDR2 FQNEAQ (reference sequence). The CDR3 spans 15 residues. Losses at the gene ends were 5 bases for V and 6 bases for J; bases not matched to a gene: 11. The CDR3 is CASSPSGTTFGEQYF. The DNA for the CDR3 is TGTGCCAGCAGCCCTAGCGGGACAACCTTTGGCGAGCAGTACTTC. Supplemented by reference TRBV7-9 and TRBJ2-7, the full variable domain reads DTGVSQNPRHKITKRGQNVTFRCDPISEHNRLYWYRQTLGQGPEFLTYFQNEAQLEKSRLLSDRFSAERPKGSFSTLEIQRTEQGDSAMYLCASSPSGTTFGEQYFGPGTRLTVT.

CDR3 region: CASSQDQFSGNTIYF. The CDR3 coding sequence is TGTGCCAGCAGCCAAGACCAGTTCTCTGGAAACACCATATATTTT. The chain employs TRBV4-2 and TRBJ1-3; unclear D gene. With 0 bases removed from V and 0 bases from J, the gap between germline ends came to 6 bases. Per germline, CDR1 LGHNA and CDR2 YNFKEQ. The CDR3 consists of 15 residues.

V gene TRBV27 combines with J gene TRBJ2-3; D may be TRBD2 (6 bases). Looked up from germline, CDR1 is MNHEY and CDR2 is SMNVEV (reference sequence). This CDR3 has 15 residues. V shed 8 bases and J shed 0 bases, with 15 bases lying between them. The CDR3 DNA follows: TGTGCCAGCCCGGCGGGGCATCGGAGCACAGATACGCAGTATTTT. Encoded protein: CASPAGHRSTDTQYF.

The chain's CDR3 is CASSLAASPPAGQYF. CDR3 DNA sequence: TGTGCCAGCAGTCTCGCGGCTAGCCCCCCGGCGGGTCAGTACTTC. The chain has TRBV27 and TRBJ2-5; D is possibly TRBD2 (5 bases). V dropped 5 bases and J dropped 11 bases, with 24 bases sitting between them. The CDR3 sequence is 15 residues long. Germline V gene lookup returns CDR1 MNHEY and CDR2 SMNVEV (reference sequence).

The V gene is TRBV28, the J gene TRBJ1-2, with 7 bases that match TRBD1. Germline assignment: CDR1 MDHEN and CDR2 SYDVKM. The CDR3 spans 14 residues. With 7 bases clipped from V and 0 bases from J, the junction kept 5 bases outside the gene matches. CDR3 bases: TGTGCCAGCACTAAAGGACAGGCTAACTATGGCTACACCTTC. It codes for CASTKGQANYGYTF.

This chain connects TRBV28 to TRBJ2-7, with 8 bases lining up with TRBD2. The CDR3 totals 16 residues. V shed 7 bases, J shed 7 bases, and the junction held 18 bases outside the gene matches. Germline values: CDR1 MDHEN, CDR2 SYDVKM. CDR3 nucleotides: TGTGCCAGCAATCAACTAGCGGCCACCTTTGGTGGGGAGCAGTACTTC. As protein: CASNQLAATFGGEQYF.

The gene calls are TRBV13 and TRBJ2-3; TRBD2 agrees at 10 bases. The J segment lost 4 bases and the V segment lost 3 bases, leaving 4 bases of the junction unmatched. The germline gives CDR1 PRHDT, CDR2 FYEKMQ (reference sequence). The CDR3 is 15 residues long. The CDR3 region has the DNA TGTGCCAGCAGCTTGCGAGCGGGAGGGGCAGATACGCAGTATTTT. This translates into CASSLRAGGADTQYF.

Turning to this clone: The same CDR3 can be traced to other DNA sequences in this sample. The rearrangement links TRBV19 to TRBJ1-1; no clear D. V lost 5 bases and J lost 0, with 7 bases in between. CDR1 and CDR2 from the germline V gene are LNHDA and SQIVND (reference sequence). The CDR3 totals 13 residues. In DNA, the CDR3 is TGTGCCAGTAGTTTCACACTGAACACTGAAGCTTTCTTT. As protein: CASSFTLNTEAFF.

The rearrangement joins TRBV15 to TRBJ2-7, with 8 positions matching TRBD1. Germline trimming cut 5 bases from V and 1 base from J; bases unmatched to any gene: 7. The CDR3 length is 15 residues. In germline, CDR1 is LNHNV, CDR2 YYDKDF (reference sequence). The CDR3 protein is CATSFRTGPSYEQYF. In DNA, the CDR3 is TGTGCCACCAGCTTCCGGACAGGGCCTTCCTACGAGCAGTACTTC.

The chain has TRBV14 and TRBJ1-2; unclear D gene. V lost 0 bases, J lost 8 bases, and 10 bases lay in between. Germline V gives CDR1 SGHDN, CDR2 FVKESK. CDR3 length: 13 residues. CDR3 sequence (DNA): TGTGCCAGCAGCCAAGAAGCCTACCTAGGCTACACCTTC. This codes for CASSQEAYLGYTF.